This entry describes one T cell receptor (beta chain). This specimen belongs to a study of blood T cell repertoires in COVID-19. Study-level background: Samples of COVID-19 (acute and convalescent) were obtained from the United States, Italy and Spain.

TCRdb's copy holds only in-frame clones and misses some; the assay was immunoSEQ multiplex PCR. The data hold about 190,000 clones, with roughly 80% observed a single time. In germline, CDR1 is SGHTS, CDR2 YDEGEE. The CDR3 sequence is 12 residues long. V lost 5 bases and J lost 4, with 9 bases in between. The specimen sequenced was peripheral blood. This TCR derives from a middle-aged woman with acute or convalescent COVID-19. The chain uses TRBV5-8 and TRBJ1-2, with D unresolved. The CDR3 here is CASSTSVYGYTF. DNA for the CDR3: TGTGCCAGCAGTACATCAGTCTATGGCTACACCTTC.